This passage covers 27 T cell receptor beta chains from one sample sequenced in a study of T cell repertoires in cytomegalovirus infection. TCRdb re-called the reads with MiXCR, one entry per CDR3 protein. The table records approximately 170,000 distinct CDR3 sequences, 15% to 20% of them present only once. The sample consisted of CD8+ T cells from PBMCs. The origin of the receptors is a human donor in good health (CMV status not recorded). Some clones in this sample may be carry-over from other donors' samples.

This clonotype was found a few times. The gene calls are TRBV7-2 and TRBJ2-3; TRBD2 matches 10 bases. Germline trimming cut 3 bases from V and 5 bases from J; bases unmatched to any gene: 8. The CDR3 has 16 amino acids. Per germline, CDR1 SGHTA and CDR2 FQGNSA. The CDR3 nucleotides read TGTGCCAGCAGCTTCGTCCCAGCGGGAGGGAAAGATACGCAGTATTTT. Translated: CASSFVPAGGKDTQYF.

Ten or more counts support this clonotype. The gene calls are TRBV7-2 and TRBJ2-3, with 10 bases fitting TRBD2. The V gene end was trimmed by 5 bases and the J gene end by 0 bases; junction bases not matched to a gene: 14. Germline-derived CDR1 and CDR2 are SGHTA and FQGNSA. The CDR3 has 19 residues. The CDR3 region is CASSLGLAHTSSSTDTQYF. As DNA, the CDR3 is TGTGCCAGCAGCCTGGGACTAGCGCATACGTCATCTAGCACAGATACGCAGTATTTT.

This clonotype was counted between two and nine times. The chain has TRBV29-1 and TRBJ2-7, with 8 bases fitting TRBD1. J was trimmed by 2 bases and V by 1 base; bases with no gene match: 1. The CDR3 totals 13 residues. The germline gives CDR1 SQVTM, CDR2 ANQGSEA. The CDR3 protein is CSVEGTGTYEQYF. In nucleotides, the CDR3 is TGCAGCGTTGAAGGGACAGGGACCTACGAGCAGTACTTC.

With respect to this clonotype: Here the CDR3 omits its conserved ending phenylalanine or tryptophan, so a read error is the likely source. The chain uses TRBV28 and TRBJ2-1, with TRBD2 matching 9 bases. Unmatched junction bases numbered 10, after V lost 2 bases and J lost 8 bases. CDR3 size: 16 residues. From germline, CDR1 is MDHEN and CDR2 SYDVKM. The CDR3 DNA reads as TGTGCCAGCAGTTTAACGGCGGGAGGGCCGGGGGATGAGCAGTTCTTA. Translated: CASSLTAGGPGDEQFL.

The chain carries TRBV6-2 or TRBV6-3 and TRBJ1-2; D remains unclear. The germline CDR1 and CDR2 sequences are MNHEY and SVGEGT. Trimming stripped 4 bases from V and 6 bases from J, with 15 bases between. The CDR3 loop spans 14 amino acids. This CDR3 reads CASSLYHGRDGYTF. The CDR3 DNA follows: TGTGCCAGCAGTTTGTACCACGGGCGCGATGGCTACACCTTC.

The chain has TRBV2 and TRBJ1-2; D call uncertain. CDR1 is SNHLY, CDR2 FYNNEI, per germline. CDR3 length: 15 amino acids. CDR3 in amino acids: CAAPDGSIANYGYTF. Written as DNA, the CDR3 is TGTGCGGCCCCGGATGGAAGCATAGCTAACTATGGCTACACCTTC.

This clonotype was seen repeatedly, ten times or more. The V gene is TRBV6-2 or TRBV6-3, the J gene TRBJ2-2; maybe TRBD1 (6 bases). The V end was cut by 7 bases, the J end by 0 bases, with 18 bases between. This CDR3 region has 17 residues. CDR1 MNHEY and CDR2 SVGEGT come from the germline V gene. For the CDR3, the DNA is TGTGCCAGCACCATCGTCACAGGGACAACGAACACCGGGGAGCTGTTTTTT. The encoded protein is CASTIVTGTTNTGELFF.

This clonotype was found a few times. The gene calls are TRBV6-5 and TRBJ1-1; TRBD1 matches at 11 bases. The J segment lost 1 base and the V segment lost 2 bases, leaving 6 bases of the junction unmatched. CDR1 and CDR2 from the germline V gene are MNHEY and SVGAGI. The CDR3 covers 17 residues. CDR3 protein: CASSYGGTGGTNTEAFF. The CDR3 DNA reads TGTGCCAGCAGTTACGGCGGGACAGGGGGTACGAACACTGAAGCTTTCTTT.

This chain connects TRBV7-2 to TRBJ2-7; D not resolved. Germline CDR1 and CDR2: SGHTA and FQGNSA. V lost 5 bases to trimming and J lost 3 bases, with 11 bases between them. The CDR3 is made up of 13 amino acids. The CDR3 protein is CASSLTRVYEQYF. CDR3 in DNA: TGTGCCAGCAGCCTTACCCGGGTCTACGAGCAGTACTTC.

The genes are TRBV27 and TRBJ2-1; 8 bases are a match to TRBD1. This CDR3 spans 17 amino acids. CDR1 is MNHEY and CDR2 is SMNVEV in the germline V gene (reference sequence). Losses at the gene ends were 2 bases for V and 3 bases for J; bases not matched to a gene: 9. The CDR3 DNA is TGTGCCAGCAGTTTAACCGGGACAGGCACGTTCTACAATGAGCAGTTCTTC. Amino acids: CASSLTGTGTFYNEQFF.

This clonotype was seen a few times. The chain employs TRBV11-2 and TRBJ1-4, with no clear D. Germline assignment: CDR1 SGHAT and CDR2 FQNNGV. The CDR3 runs 14 residues. The V end lost 5 bases, the J end lost 8 bases, and 15 bases lay between the germline ends. The CDR3 sequence is CASSRSTIGEKLFF. The CDR3 bases are TGTGCCAGCAGCCGGAGCACTATAGGCGAAAAACTGTTTTTT.

This clonotype was picked up a small number of times. The V and J genes are TRBV29-1 and TRBJ2-7; possible D gene TRBD1, 7 bases. The germline V gene encodes CDR1 SQVTM and CDR2 ANQGSEA. There are 14 residues in the CDR3. The germline V and J ends were trimmed by 2 bases and 3 bases, with 14 bases remaining between them. The CDR3 protein is CSVEPGGTDYEQYF. The CDR3 bases are TGCAGCGTTGAACCAGGGGGGACCGACTACGAGCAGTACTTC.

This clonotype appeared a few times. The chain combines TRBV24-1 with TRBJ2-7; D is ambiguous. This CDR3 has 13 residues. CDR1 and CDR2 (germline): KGHDR, SFDVKD. The V end lost 6 bases, the J end lost 0 bases, and 8 bases lay between the germline ends. CDR3 in DNA: TGTGCCACCAGTTTTGGCGGCTCCTACGAGCAGTACTTC. Translation gives CATSFGGSYEQYF.

The chain joins TRBV19 to TRBJ1-1; tentative D call: TRBD1 (5 bases). The CDR3 totals 14 residues. V shed 8 bases and J shed 1 base, with 14 bases lying between them. The germline gives CDR1 LNHDA, CDR2 SQIVND (reference sequence). Written as DNA, the CDR3 is TGTGCCAGTGGGGGGAGGCCCCAGAACACTGAAGCTTTCTTT. Protein: CASGGRPQNTEAFF.

The chain links TRBV6-1 to TRBJ2-3; maybe TRBD2 (6 bases). The CDR3 runs to 14 residues. V was trimmed by 6 bases and J by 4 bases, leaving 14 bases between them. Germline CDR1 and CDR2: MNHNS and SASEGT. CDR3 region: CASRGLTGADTQYF. CDR3 nucleotide sequence: TGTGCCAGCAGGGGACTGACGGGGGCAGATACGCAGTATTTT.

The rearrangement joins TRBV6-5 to TRBJ2-2; D remains unclear. V lost 2 bases to trimming and J lost 3 bases, with 7 bases between them. The CDR3 is made up of 14 amino acids. Germline V gene lookup returns CDR1 MNHEY and CDR2 SVGAGI. Here the CDR3 reads CASSYRQDTGELFF. The CDR3 region has the DNA TGTGCCAGCAGTTACCGGCAGGACACCGGGGAGCTGTTTTTT.

The V and J genes are TRBV4-1 and TRBJ1-1, with D hard to call. The V and J ends lost 0 bases and 1 base respectively, with 6 bases between them. Germline loops: CDR1 MGHRA, CDR2 YSYEKL. The CDR3 extends over 14 amino acids. CDR3 amino acids: CASSQEGANTEAFF. The CDR3, as DNA: TGCGCCAGCAGCCAAGAAGGAGCGAACACTGAAGCTTTCTTT.

The V and J genes are TRBV7-9 and TRBJ2-3; D is possibly TRBD1 (7 bases). The CDR3 consists of 13 residues. Trimming took off 5 bases at V and 4 bases at J, with 10 bases between the two ends. CDR1 and CDR2 from the germline V gene are SEHNR and FQNEAQ (reference sequence). For the CDR3, the DNA is TGTGCCAGCAGCGGCGGGACAGCAGATACGCAGTATTTT. Protein sequence: CASSGGTADTQYF.

This clonotype was observed at least ten times. This sequence joins TRBV7-2 and TRBJ2-3; 10 bases map to TRBD1. CDR3 length: 15 amino acids. Trimming at V came to 5 bases and at J to 3 bases, leaving 5 bases not matched to a gene. The germline gives CDR1 SGHTA, CDR2 FQGNSA. This CDR3 reads CASSRQGAATDTQYF. Written as DNA, the CDR3 is TGTGCCAGCAGCCGACAGGGGGCGGCTACAGATACGCAGTATTTT.

This chain joins TRBV29-1 and TRBJ2-1; 16 bases are shared with TRBD2. The CDR3 is 17 amino acids. CDR1 SQVTM and CDR2 ANQGSEA come from the germline V gene. With 1 base clipped from V and 8 bases from J, the junction kept 8 bases outside the gene matches. The CDR3, as DNA: TGCAGCGTTGAAGGGGGACTAGCGGGAGGGGATGGTTATGAGCAGTTCTTC. It codes for CSVEGGLAGGDGYEQFF.

The chain links TRBV7-6 to TRBJ2-5; perhaps D is TRBD1 or TRBD2 (5 bases each). Trimming stripped 4 bases from V and 9 bases from J, with 24 bases between. The CDR3 has 16 residues. Germline lookup yields CDR1 SGHVS and CDR2 FNYEAQ. CDR3 DNA sequence: TGTGCCAGCAGCTCCTCCCTCCCCGGGGCACTCTGGGCCCAGTACTTC. Its translation is CASSSSLPGALWAQYF.

The gene calls are TRBV6-2 or TRBV6-3 and TRBJ2-7; tentatively, D is TRBD1 (5 bases). V was clipped by 7 bases and J by 2 bases, with 12 bases between them. This CDR3 has 13 residues. Germline lookup yields CDR1 MNHEY and CDR2 SVGEGT. CDR3 in amino acids: CASTIGVTYEQYF. CDR3 bases: TGTGCCAGCACCATAGGGGTTACCTACGAGCAGTACTTC.

This chain uses TRBV7-8 with TRBJ2-1, with a weak D call TRBD2 (6 bases). The CDR3 has 15 amino acids. Germline values: CDR1 SGHVS, CDR2 FQNEAQ. V was pared by 2 bases and J by 4 bases, with 12 bases between. The CDR3 bases are TGTGCCAGCAGCTTATCGACCAGCGGGTACAATGAGCAGTTCTTC. This translates into CASSLSTSGYNEQFF.

The genes are TRBV7-6 and TRBJ2-2; D is unclear. The CDR3 is 15 residues long. Germline V gene sequence: CDR1 SGHVS, CDR2 FNYEAQ. The ends were cut back, 1 base at V and 0 bases at J, with 6 bases in the middle. The CDR3 nucleotides read TGTGCCAGCAGCTTAGGGCCCGCGAACACCGGGGAGCTGTTTTTT. The encoded protein is CASSLGPANTGELFF.

The chain couples TRBV7-2 to TRBJ2-3; D may be TRBD1 (6 bases). This CDR3 is built from 14 residues. V lost 0 bases, J lost 4 bases, and 8 bases lay in between. Germline V gene sequence: CDR1 SGHTA, CDR2 FQGNSA. The CDR3 DNA sequence: TGTGCCAGCAGCTTAGCGGGGGCGCCAGATACGCAGTATTTT. It codes for CASSLAGAPDTQYF. Full variable domain (outside the CDR3, taken from reference TRBV7-2 and TRBJ2-3): GAGVSQSPSNKVTEKGKDVELRCDPISGHTALYWYRQSLGQGLEFLIYFQGNSAPDKSGLPSDRFSAERTGGSVSTLTIQRTQQEDSAVYLCASSLAGAPDTQYFGPGTRLTVL.

J is TRBJ1-2 and V is TRBV12-3 or TRBV12-4; D perhaps matches TRBD1 (5 bases). The CDR3 has 14 residues. V lost 7 bases to trimming and J lost 4 bases, with 16 bases between them. This chain's CDR3 is CASTPSRDAYGYTF. CDR3 bases: TGTGCCAGCACGCCCTCCCGGGACGCCTATGGCTACACCTTC.

The sample holds a few counts of this clonotype. The rearrangement joins TRBV27 to TRBJ2-2; 9 bases align to TRBD2. The V gene's germline CDR1 is MNHEY and CDR2 SMNVEV (reference sequence). V gave up 3 bases and J gave up 5 bases; unmatched junction bases: 4. The CDR3 has 15 amino acids. The CDR3 region is CASSLRLAGTGELFF. The CDR3, as DNA: TGTGCCAGCAGTTTGCGGCTAGCGGGAACCGGGGAGCTGTTTTTT.